The source of this T cell receptor beta chain is a study of T-cell reconstitution after alpha-beta-depleted transplantation in children (dated by TCRdb to 2016 to 2018). Study-level background: Using TCR repertoire profiling, the study followed T-cell immune reconstitution in a quantitative way in children after TCRalphabeta/CD19-depleted allogeneic hematopoietic cell transplantation. Overall study results and their limits: The frequencies of hyperexpanded clones fell over the following months, and after one year, T-cell counts and TCRbeta diversity were mostly attributed to newly produced T cells. The high TCRbeta diversity at day 60 in some patients was ascribed to recipient T cells and intrathymic progenitors that had survived conditioning. About two months after transplant, the apparently early recovery of alphabetaT-cell counts reportedly depended on just several hundred clones that had expanded rapidly and came from non-depleted graft cells.

Counted from cysteine to phenylalanine, this CDR3 has 17 amino acids. Left in the record is the CDR3 DNA by itself, 51 bases read in frame from the first base. V has 8 bases trimmed and J has 4 bases trimmed; junction bases matching no gene number 21. CDR1 is given as SQVTM and CDR2 as ANQGSEA, both from the germline V gene. The receptor library was made with PCR. The sequencer was an Illumina HiSeq 2500. To normalize quantification of the TCRbeta repertoire, the TCR libraries were built with molecular barcoding that relied on unique molecular identifiers. TCRdb cleaned the public reads at Q25 with fastp, built clones with MiXCR and kept in-frame beta chains. Each CDR3 protein gets just one entry, which takes the most common genes and DNA from the rows behind it. The sample table shows 100,000 or so distinct CDR3 sequences, and under 25% are seen once. Roughly a fifth of the sample is taken by the ten largest.

Notes on this clonotype: No cognate antigen has been identified for it. No base quality information exists; no much larger clone differs at one position.

The treatment or condition label of this sample denotes: allogeneic hematopoietic cell transplantation with graft depleted of TCRalphabeta T cells and CD19 B cells. The transplant recipients were children given TCRalphabeta/CD19-depleted allogeneic hematopoietic cell grafts. The starting material was PBMCs, obtained before TCRalphabeta/CD19-depleted stem cell transplant. The TCR was taken from a boy younger than 10 with acute lymphoblastic leukemia, due to receive a stem cell transplant. This receptor chain uses TRBV29-1 and TRBJ2-3, with TRBD2 matching 7 junction bases. The CDR3 region reads CSTAPASGGAGSDTQYF. The DNA sequence reads TGCAGCACGGCCCCGGCTAGCGGAGGGGCTGGGTCAGATACGCAGTATTTT.